This is a list of T cell receptor beta chains from one sample in a study of regulatory T cells in long-lasting Graves disease. TCRdb reanalysed the multiplex PCR reads using MiXCR and keeps one entry per CDR3 protein. The data hold hundreds of thousands of distinct CDR3 sequences, with approximately 23% observed a single time. The sample was peripheral blood mononuclear cells (PBMCs), taken when the disease was refractory, from a patient treated with antithyroid drugs. The source of these receptors is a female donor with Graves disease. The CDR3 runs from the conserved cysteine through the conserved F or W. The D gene is left open where the match is weak. Expanded clones are given a class, and other clones once, few, many or no size at all.

V gene	J gene	clone size	D gene	CDR3 protein	CDR3 DNA
TRBV9	TRBJ1-6	few	-	CASRTANSPLHF	TGTGCCAGCAGGACAGCAAATTCACCCCTCCACTTT
TRBV30	TRBJ2-7	-	-	CAWIRLGEQYF	TGTGCCTGGATCCGCCTGGGCGAGCAGTACTTC
TRBV20-1	TRBJ1-5	-	-	CSARDPTGIEHF	TGCAGTGCTAGAGATCCTACAGGGATCGAGCATTTT
TRBV10-3	TRBJ1-2	many	-	CAVSRDTGDGYTF	TGTGCCGTCTCTAGGGACACCGGGGATGGCTACACCTTC
TRBV12-3/TRBV12-4	TRBJ2-2	-	-	CASREANTGELFF	TGTGCCAGCCGCGAAGCGAACACCGGGGAGCTGTTTTTT
TRBV12-3/TRBV12-4	TRBJ2-7	many	TRBD1	CASTRPGGDEQYF	TGTGCCAGCACCCGTCCAGGGGGCGACGAGCAGTACTTC
TRBV2	TRBJ1-1	many	TRBD1	CASSGWGQGTEAFF	TGTGCCAGCAGTGGATGGGGACAGGGCACTGAAGCTTTCTTT
TRBV7-2	TRBJ2-1	-	-	CASSQDQGQPYNEQFF	TGTGCCAGCAGCCAAGACCAGGGACAACCCTACAATGAGCAGTTCTTC
TRBV6-1	TRBJ2-7	-	-	CASSVRQAYEQYF	TGTGCCAGCAGTGTGAGACAGGCCTACGAGCAGTACTTC
TRBV30	TRBJ2-2	few	-	CAWSVRSLGTGELFF	TGTGCCTGGAGTGTAAGGTCCCTCGGGACCGGGGAGCTGTTTTTT
TRBV7-2	TRBJ2-7	-	-	CASSLPGGSYEQYF	TGTGCCAGCAGCTTACCAGGAGGGTCCTACGAGCAGTACTTC
TRBV6-5	TRBJ1-5	many	TRBD1	CASSSGGTVDQPQHF	TGTGCCAGCAGTTCCGGTGGGACAGTCGATCAGCCCCAGCATTTT
TRBV19	TRBJ2-2	many	-	CASILDANTGELFF	TGTGCCAGTATACTGGACGCGAACACCGGGGAGCTGTTTTTT
TRBV2	TRBJ2-7	many	-	CASSVLDRNEQYF	TGTGCCAGCAGTGTCCTAGATCGGAACGAGCAGTACTTC
TRBV2	TRBJ2-3	few	-	CASRDHSTDTQYF	TGTGCCAGCCGGGACCATAGCACAGATACGCAGTATTTT
TRBV19	TRBJ1-2	many	TRBD1	CASRDRGAYGYTF	TGTGCCAGTAGAGACAGGGGCGCTTATGGCTACACCTTC
TRBV20-1	TRBJ1-1	many	-	CSASGYTEAFF	TGCAGTGCTAGCGGGTACACTGAAGCTTTCTTT
TRBV2	TRBJ1-1	many	-	CASSGPPTNTEAFF	TGTGCCAGCAGTGGGCCACCTACGAACACTGAAGCTTTCTTT
TRBV5-8	TRBJ1-5	-	-	CASSSFRPNSNQPQHF	TGTGCCAGCAGCTCTTTCAGACCGAATAGCAATCAGCCCCAGCATTTT
TRBV7-9	TRBJ1-2	-	TRBD1	CASSRGQGSSFLVRYGYTF	TGTGCCAGCAGCCGCGGACAGGGATCGTCCTTTCTCGTTCGATATGGCTACACCTTC
TRBV29-1	TRBJ2-6	few	-	CSVEVFSSPGGANVLTF	TGCAGCGTTGAGGTTTTTTCTAGCCCGGGGGGGGCCAACGTCCTGACTTTC
TRBV18	TRBJ1-1	few	-	CASSPRGTPNTEAFF	TGTGCCAGCTCACCTCGAGGGACACCGAACACTGAAGCTTTCTTT
TRBV28	TRBJ1-2	many	TRBD1	CASSGDRGKANYGYTF	TGTGCCAGCAGTGGGGACAGGGGGAAGGCTAACTATGGCTACACCTTC
TRBV6-5	TRBJ2-6	many	-	CASSYDDSGANVLTF	TGTGCCAGCAGTTACGACGACTCTGGGGCCAACGTCCTGACTTTC
TRBV28	TRBJ1-5	many	-	CASSFGQGTGKPQHF	TGTGCCAGCAGTTTTGGGCAGGGGACCGGTAAGCCCCAGCATTTT